This TCR beta chain derives from a study of beta chain features in type 1 diabetes. Every bit of the isolated RNA underwent reverse transcription, so sequencing read expressed TCRB transcripts. Generated by immunoSEQ multiplex PCR, the TCRdb table keeps only in-frame clones and is missing some. Of about 410,000 clones listed, approximately 15% are singletons. General study results and limits: Relative to healthy donors, patients appeared to have naive, central memory and Treg TCRB repertoires that were more similar. In type 1 diabetes patients, VDJ junctions had fewer insertions; deletions at these junctions were more frequent. Among patients with Type 1 diabetes, TCRB CDR3s were moderately but significantly shorter in every one of the four CD4+ subsets.

Worth noting for this clone: As yet, its antigen is unknown.

Sequenced input: naive CD4+ T cells from blood. The clonotype was recovered from a man aged 30 to 39 in good health.

CDR3 bases: TGCGCCAGCAGCCGGAATGAACCAAAGTATCGCTCTGGAAACACCATATATTTT. This translates into CASSRNEPKYRSGNTIYF. This chain joins TRBV4-1 and TRBJ1-3; D gene ambiguous. Germline lookup yields CDR1 MGHRA and CDR2 YSYEKL. V dropped 4 bases and J dropped 0 bases, with 19 bases sitting between them. This CDR3 is 18 amino acids long.